The 11 T cell receptor beta chains presented below share a single source sample, sequenced in a study of T cell responses to AZD1222 COVID-19 vaccine. Only in-frame clones appear in the TCRdb table, and some are missing; sequencing was by immunoSEQ multiplex PCR. The table records about 180,000 clones, about 89% of them present only once. This sample comprised peripheral blood, obtained on day 0 of AZD1222 vaccination. These receptors were obtained from an adult in good health.

The rearrangement joins TRBV7-9 to TRBJ1-1; D is undetermined. The length of the CDR3 is 14 residues. CDR1 SEHNR and CDR2 FQNEAQ come from the germline V gene (reference sequence). The V end lost 1 base, the J end lost 3 bases, and 9 bases lay between the germline ends. The CDR3 loop reads CASSLEGKYTEAFF. For the CDR3, the DNA is TGTGCCAGCAGCTTAGAGGGAAAATACACTGAAGCTTTCTTT.

The chain employs TRBV5-1 and TRBJ1-6; no clear D. The V end lost 3 bases, the J end lost 5 bases, and 12 bases lay between the germline ends. The CDR3 is 15 amino acids. Per germline, CDR1 SGHRS and CDR2 YFSETQ. The CDR3 loop is CASSWEQWNNSPLHF. The CDR3 coding sequence is TGCGCCAGCAGCTGGGAACAGTGGAATAATTCACCCCTCCACTTT.

The V and J genes are TRBV19 and TRBJ2-3; TRBD2 aligns across 10 bases. Germline V gene lookup returns CDR1 LNHDA and CDR2 SQIVND (reference sequence). Losses at the gene ends were 4 bases for V and 2 bases for J; bases not matched to a gene: 6. The CDR3 totals 16 residues. Written as DNA, the CDR3 is TGTGCCAGTAGTAGCTCGACTAGCGGGCCCACAGATACGCAGTATTTT. This codes for CASSSSTSGPTDTQYF.

The chain is built from TRBV7-9 and TRBJ1-4, with 7 bases identical to TRBD1. The germline CDR1 and CDR2 sequences are SEHNR and FQNEAQ (reference sequence). The CDR3 runs to 13 residues. V lost 4 bases, J lost 8 bases, and 4 bases stayed unmatched. Written as DNA, the CDR3 is TGTGCCAGCAGCTCGTTCAGGGGGGAAAAACTGTTTTTT. As protein: CASSSFRGEKLFF. The entire variable domain, with the rest obtained from reference TRBV7-9 and TRBJ1-4, is as follows: DTGVSQNPRHKITKRGQNVTFRCDPISEHNRLYWYRQTLGQGPEFLTYFQNEAQLEKSRLLSDRFSAERPKGSFSTLEIQRTEQGDSAMYLCASSSFRGEKLFFGSGTQLSVL.

The CDR3 nucleotides are TGCGCCAGCAGTGTCTCGAGAGGACCTGAGCAGTTCTTC. Protein product: CASSVSRGPEQFF. The chain joins TRBV10-1 to TRBJ2-1; D gene uncertain. Germline V gives CDR1 WNHNN, CDR2 SYGVQD (reference sequence). The germline V and J ends were trimmed by 4 bases and 9 bases, with 13 bases remaining between them. The CDR3 sequence is 13 residues long.

J is TRBJ2-7 and V is TRBV30; TRBD2 is a possible D gene (6 bases). V lost 2 bases to trimming and J lost 5 bases, with 13 bases between them. The germline gives CDR1 GTSNPN, CDR2 SVGIG (reference sequence). This CDR3 has 13 residues. The CDR3 nucleotides read TGTGCCTGGAGTTCGGGGGACGGCCACGAGCAGTACTTC. As protein: CAWSSGDGHEQYF.

This clone occurred once. This chain uses TRBV29-1 with TRBJ1-1; D not resolved. The CDR3 has 12 amino acids. V was shortened by 4 bases and J by 2 bases, with 8 bases between the two germline ends. The germline V gene has CDR1 SQVTM and CDR2 ANQGSEA. The CDR3 is CSVVHINTEAFF. CDR3 coding DNA: TGCAGCGTTGTACACATCAACACTGAAGCTTTCTTT. The entire variable domain, with the rest obtained from reference TRBV29-1 and TRBJ1-1, is as follows: SAVISQKPSRDICQRGTSLTIQCQVDSQVTMMFWYRQQPGQSLTLIATANQGSEATYESGFVIDKFPISRPNLTFSTLTVSNMSPEDSSIYLCSVVHINTEAFFGQGTRLTVV.

The chain employs TRBV28 and TRBJ1-5; tentative D call: TRBD1 (6 bases). Trimming shortened V by 4 bases and J by 8 bases, and 21 bases separated the two germline ends. The CDR3 is 16 amino acids. The germline V gene encodes CDR1 MDHEN and CDR2 SYDVKM. The CDR3 DNA follows: TGTGCCAGCAGTTCCTCCAGGGGTCCGGGGGGGAAGCCCCAGCATTTT. Translation: CASSSSRGPGGKPQHF.

The rearrangement links TRBV7-2 to TRBJ1-2; D is possibly TRBD1 (6 bases). This CDR3 region has 13 residues. The V gene lost 3 bases and the J gene lost 5 bases, with 10 bases spanning the gap. Germline V gene sequence: CDR1 SGHTA, CDR2 FQGNSA. The CDR3 spells CASSLDSQYGYTF. The CDR3 DNA reads as TGTGCCAGCAGCTTGGACAGTCAATATGGCTACACCTTC.

This chain connects TRBV11-3 to TRBJ2-1; the D gene is possibly TRBD2 (5 bases). The CDR3 contains 14 residues. Germline-derived CDR1 and CDR2 are SGHNT and YENEEA. Trimming took off 3 bases at V and 4 bases at J, with 10 bases between the two ends. CDR3 residues: CASSLASSYNEQFF. The CDR3 region has the DNA TGTGCCAGCAGCTTGGCTAGCTCTTACAATGAGCAGTTCTTC.

This clone has just one count. This rearrangement joins TRBV4-3 to TRBJ2-1; TRBD2 matches 13 bases. The length of the CDR3 is 20 residues. J was trimmed by 7 bases and V by 1 base; bases with no gene match: 16. The germline gives CDR1 LGHNA, CDR2 YSLEER. CDR3 bases: TGCGCCAGCAGCCAAGCCATATGGGGGACTAGCGGGACCCTAGGAAATGAGCAGTTCTTC. Translation: CASSQAIWGTSGTLGNEQFF.